Listed below are T cell receptor beta chains from one sample, sequenced in a study of cytomegalovirus exposure and HLA in healthy donors. Assay used: immunoSEQ multiplex PCR; TCRdb lists only in-frame clones, some missing. Found here are fewer than 200,000 clones, roughly 86% of them singletons; the top ten hold approximately 7%. Sample: PBMCs. These TCRs come from a man in his thirties or forties in good health and CMV-seropositive. The CDR3 runs from the conserved cysteine through the conserved F or W. Each record gives: clone size, D gene, J gene, V gene, CDR3 protein, CDR3 DNA. The D gene is left open where the match is weak. Part of the rows lack a size; the others show once, few, many or a class for expanded clones.

clone size: few
D gene: .
J gene: TRBJ1-5
V gene: TRBV29-1
CDR3 protein: CSVVQGNSNQPQHF
CDR3 DNA: TGCAGCGTTGTTCAGGGGAATAGCAATCAGCCCCAGCATTTT

clone size: .
D gene: .
J gene: TRBJ2-7
V gene: TRBV5-1
CDR3 protein: CASSPSGSYEQYF
CDR3 DNA: TGCGCCAGCAGCCCGAGCGGGTCCTACGAGCAGTACTTC

clone size: .
D gene: TRBD1
J gene: TRBJ2-3
V gene: TRBV5-1
CDR3 protein: CASSVTGGPTDTQYF
CDR3 DNA: TGCGCCAGCAGCGTAACAGGGGGTCCCACAGATACGCAGTATTTT

clone size: .
D gene: TRBD2
J gene: TRBJ2-7
V gene: TRBV7-2
CDR3 protein: CASSSSSGDYEQYF
CDR3 DNA: TGTGCCAGCAGTTCGTCTAGCGGGGACTACGAGCAGTACTTC

clone size: .
D gene: .
J gene: TRBJ2-2
V gene: TRBV9
CDR3 protein: CASSVEGNNGGELFF
CDR3 DNA: TGTGCCAGCAGCGTAGAAGGGAACAACGGCGGGGAGCTGTTTTTT

clone size: .
D gene: TRBD2
J gene: TRBJ2-7
V gene: TRBV9
CDR3 protein: CASSVASGGAEYEQYF
CDR3 DNA: TGTGCCAGCAGCGTAGCAAGCGGGGGGGCCGAATACGAGCAGTACTTC

clone size: few
D gene: .
J gene: TRBJ2-2
V gene: TRBV19
CDR3 protein: CASSISLTVTGELFF
CDR3 DNA: TGTGCCAGTAGTATATCGCTAACAGTTACCGGGGAGCTGTTTTTT

clone size: .
D gene: .
J gene: TRBJ2-7
V gene: TRBV7-9
CDR3 protein: CASSPAGASGYEQYF
CDR3 DNA: TGTGCCAGCAGCCCCGCAGGGGCGTCGGGATACGAGCAGTACTTC

clone size: once
D gene: TRBD1
J gene: TRBJ1-4
V gene: TRBV5-8
CDR3 protein: CASSEYRGPEKLFF
CDR3 DNA: TGTGCCAGCAGCGAATACAGGGGACCGGAAAAACTGTTTTTT

clone size: .
D gene: TRBD2
J gene: TRBJ2-1
V gene: TRBV27
CDR3 protein: CASRRLAGDYNEQFF
CDR3 DNA: TGTGCCAGCAGACGCCTAGCGGGAGACTACAATGAGCAGTTCTTC

clone size: once
D gene: TRBD2
J gene: TRBJ2-1
V gene: TRBV27
CDR3 protein: CASSLSGRYDVNEQFF
CDR3 DNA: TGTGCCAGCAGTTTGAGCGGGAGGTACGATGTCAATGAGCAGTTCTTC

clone size: .
D gene: .
J gene: TRBJ2-7
V gene: TRBV5-1
CDR3 protein: CASSDRTSGTYEQYF
CDR3 DNA: TGCGCCAGCAGCGACCGGACAAGTGGAACCTACGAGCAGTACTTC

clone size: .
D gene: .
J gene: TRBJ2-1
V gene: TRBV7-9
CDR3 protein: CASSLDGSYNEQFF
CDR3 DNA: TGTGCCAGCAGCTTAGACGGGAGCTACAATGAGCAGTTCTTC

clone size: .
D gene: .
J gene: TRBJ2-7
V gene: TRBV5-4
CDR3 protein: CASRTGVGGLTVPDEQYF
CDR3 DNA: TGTGCCAGCAGGACTGGAGTGGGGGGACTGACGGTGCCGGACGAGCAGTACTTC

clone size: .
D gene: TRBD1
J gene: TRBJ2-6
V gene: TRBV28
CDR3 protein: CASSSNRGSGANVLTF
CDR3 DNA: TGTGCCAGCAGCTCGAACAGGGGCAGTGGGGCCAACGTCCTGACTTTC

clone size: .
D gene: TRBD1
J gene: TRBJ2-2
V gene: TRBV7-3
CDR3 protein: CASSSRTGLTGELFF
CDR3 DNA: TGTGCCAGCAGCTCCCGGACAGGGCTTACCGGGGAGCTGTTTTTT

clone size: .
D gene: .
J gene: TRBJ1-1
V gene: TRBV6-1
CDR3 protein: CASSEMHMNTEAFF
CDR3 DNA: TGTGCCAGCAGTGAAATGCACATGAACACTGAAGCTTTCTTT

clone size: once
D gene: TRBD1
J gene: TRBJ2-7
V gene: TRBV25-1
CDR3 protein: CASSRRTGWAYEQYF
CDR3 DNA: TGTGCCAGCAGTAGAAGGACAGGGTGGGCCTACGAGCAGTACTTC

clone size: .
D gene: .
J gene: TRBJ2-5
V gene: TRBV5-8
CDR3 protein: CASSLGSAEETQYF
CDR3 DNA: TGTGCCAGCAGCTTGGGTTCAGCAGAGGAGACCCAGTACTTC

clone size: once
D gene: TRBD1
J gene: TRBJ1-5
V gene: TRBV27
CDR3 protein: CASSRLHGTGNQPQHF
CDR3 DNA: TGTGCCAGCAGTAGACTCCATGGGACAGGCAATCAGCCCCAGCATTTT

clone size: .
D gene: TRBD1
J gene: TRBJ1-4
V gene: TRBV30
CDR3 protein: CAWSGTGGFEKLFF
CDR3 DNA: TGTGCCTGGAGCGGGACAGGGGGCTTTGAAAAACTGTTTTTT

clone size: .
D gene: TRBD1
J gene: TRBJ1-5
V gene: TRBV30
CDR3 protein: CAWGEGQGNQPQHF
CDR3 DNA: TGTGCCTGGGGAGAGGGACAGGGAAATCAGCCCCAGCATTTT

clone size: .
D gene: .
J gene: TRBJ2-7
V gene: TRBV19
CDR3 protein: CASSSGGGPLEQYF
CDR3 DNA: TGTGCCAGTAGTTCCGGTGGGGGGCCTCTCGAGCAGTACTTC

clone size: .
D gene: .
J gene: TRBJ2-6
V gene: TRBV20-1
CDR3 protein: CSAMRANVLTF
CDR3 DNA: TGCAGTGCCATGAGGGCCAACGTCCTGACTTTC

clone size: .
D gene: TRBD1
J gene: TRBJ1-4
V gene: TRBV6-6
CDR3 protein: CASSSDRTGGIEKLFF
CDR3 DNA: TGTGCCAGCAGTTCAGACCGGACAGGGGGTATTGAAAAACTGTTTTTT

clone size: .
D gene: TRBD1
J gene: TRBJ2-2
V gene: TRBV27
CDR3 protein: CASSPRQGPGELFF
CDR3 DNA: TGTGCCAGCAGTCCTCGACAGGGGCCCGGGGAGCTGTTTTTT

clone size: .
D gene: .
J gene: TRBJ1-4
V gene: TRBV5-4
CDR3 protein: CASSLDPGTNEKLFF
CDR3 DNA: TGTGCCAGCAGCTTGGACCCGGGCACTAATGAAAAACTGTTTTTT

clone size: .
D gene: .
J gene: TRBJ2-6
V gene: TRBV2
CDR3 protein: CASWGLISGANVLTF
CDR3 DNA: TGTGCCAGCTGGGGACTCATCTCTGGGGCCAACGTCCTGACTTTC

clone size: .
D gene: .
J gene: TRBJ2-2
V gene: TRBV2
CDR3 protein: CASMGDRTNTGELFF
CDR3 DNA: TGTGCCAGCATGGGTGATCGGACGAACACCGGGGAGCTGTTTTTT

clone size: .
D gene: TRBD1
J gene: TRBJ1-5
V gene: TRBV27
CDR3 protein: CASSNLGTVQPQHF
CDR3 DNA: TGTGCCAGCAGTAACCTCGGGACAGTTCAGCCCCAGCATTTT

clone size: .
D gene: .
J gene: TRBJ2-3
V gene: TRBV6-5
CDR3 protein: CAQQGADTQYF
CDR3 DNA: TGTGCACAGCAGGGCGCAGATACGCAGTATTTT

clone size: few
D gene: TRBD1
J gene: TRBJ1-1
V gene: TRBV5-6
CDR3 protein: CASSRDRRENTEAFF
CDR3 DNA: TGTGCCAGCAGCCGGGACAGGAGAGAGAACACTGAAGCTTTCTTT

clone size: .
D gene: .
J gene: TRBJ1-1
V gene: TRBV4-3
CDR3 protein: CASSPAGYLYTEAFF
CDR3 DNA: TGCGCCAGCAGCCCCGCCGGATACCTGTACACTGAAGCTTTCTTT

clone size: .
D gene: .
J gene: TRBJ2-7
V gene: TRBV11-2
CDR3 protein: CASSLDVGEQYF
CDR3 DNA: TGTGCCAGCAGCTTAGATGTGGGGGAGCAGTACTTC

clone size: .
D gene: .
J gene: TRBJ1-1
V gene: TRBV18
CDR3 protein: CASSPDPSAEAFF
CDR3 DNA: TGTGCCAGCTCACCTGATCCCTCGGCTGAAGCTTTCTTT

clone size: .
D gene: .
J gene: TRBJ2-1
V gene: TRBV19
CDR3 protein: CASSGVGEEQFF
CDR3 DNA: TGTGCCAGTAGTGGGGTTGGCGAGGAGCAGTTCTTC

clone size: .
D gene: TRBD1
J gene: TRBJ1-2
V gene: TRBV19
CDR3 protein: CASSIDRDRNYTF
CDR3 DNA: TGTGCCAGTAGTATAGATCGGGACAGAAACTACACCTTC

clone size: .
D gene: .
J gene: TRBJ2-3
V gene: TRBV29-1
CDR3 protein: CSVDRGGSGTDTQYF
CDR3 DNA: TGCAGCGTTGACAGGGGCGGGAGTGGCACAGATACGCAGTATTTT

clone size: .
D gene: .
J gene: TRBJ1-1
V gene: TRBV4-1
CDR3 protein: CASSQVRRNTEAFF
CDR3 DNA: TGCGCCAGCAGCCAAGTTCGGCGGAACACTGAAGCTTTCTTT

clone size: few
D gene: .
J gene: TRBJ1-1
V gene: TRBV28
CDR3 protein: CASTLPEGASTEAFF
CDR3 DNA: TGTGCCAGCACCCTCCCGGAGGGAGCTAGCACTGAAGCTTTCTTT

clone size: .
D gene: TRBD1
J gene: TRBJ1-4
V gene: TRBV11-3
CDR3 protein: CASSLLTGEEKLFF
CDR3 DNA: TGTGCCAGCAGCTTGTTGACAGGGGAGGAAAAACTGTTTTTT

clone size: .
D gene: .
J gene: TRBJ1-4
V gene: TRBV6-6
CDR3 protein: CATSEGVNEKLFF
CDR3 DNA: TGTGCCACCTCGGAGGGGGTTAATGAAAAACTGTTTTTT